This T cell receptor (beta chain) was sequenced in a study of cytomegalovirus exposure and HLA in healthy donors. Assay used: immunoSEQ multiplex PCR; TCRdb lists only in-frame clones, some missing. Of about 120,000 clones listed, about 91% are singletons. The V gene's germline CDR1 is MNHNS and CDR2 SASEGT. The CDR3 is made up of 15 amino acids. Deletions cut 4 bases from V and 1 base from J, with 13 bases between. Donors were drawn from the approximately 130-subject validation cohort, separate from the approximately 680-subject first cohort. Sequencing input: PBMCs. The genes are TRBV6-1 and TRBJ1-1; D ambiguous. The source of this sequence is a man aged 18 to 35 in good health and CMV-seronegative. CDR3 DNA: TGTGCCAGCAGTGCATCTATGTCCGGGAACACTGAAGCTTTCTTT. Residues: CASSASMSGNTEAFF.